This record covers a single T cell receptor (beta chain). Its matching antigen is unknown. The germline gives CDR1 SGHNT, CDR2 YENEEA. The CDR3 is 16 residues long. The V gene lost 0 bases and the J gene lost 6 bases, with 15 bases spanning the gap. This entry comes from a study of vaccination and CD4 T cells after COVID-19. An Oncomine TCR Beta short-read assay was used to sequence the DNA from cultured CD4+ T cells. One entry per CDR3 protein results from TCRdb running MiXCR on the PCR reads. The sample lists approximately 20,000 distinct CDR3 sequences, about 43% occurring once. Treatment described: approximately nine-day PBMC culture with coronavirus spike peptide pools or control peptides (ViraFEST assay).

The sample consisted of CD4+ T cells from blood, cultured in vitro, taken after SARS-CoV-2 vaccination. This sequence was found in a human donor who had recovered from COVID-19. The rearrangement uses TRBV11-3 and TRBJ2-1, with TRBD2 as a possible D gene (6 bases). CDR3 sequence: CASSLDSLAHGNEQFF. As DNA, the CDR3 is TGTGCCAGCAGCTTAGATTCCCTAGCGCATGGCAATGAGCAGTTCTTC.